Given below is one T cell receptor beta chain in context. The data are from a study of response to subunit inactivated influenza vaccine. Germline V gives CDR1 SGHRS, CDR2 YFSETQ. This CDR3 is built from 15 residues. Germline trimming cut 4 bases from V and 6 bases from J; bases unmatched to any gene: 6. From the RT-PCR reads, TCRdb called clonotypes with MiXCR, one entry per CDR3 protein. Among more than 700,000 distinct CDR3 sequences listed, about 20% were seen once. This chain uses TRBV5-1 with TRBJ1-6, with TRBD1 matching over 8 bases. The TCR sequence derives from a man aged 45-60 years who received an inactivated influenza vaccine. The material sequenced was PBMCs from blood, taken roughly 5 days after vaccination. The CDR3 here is CASSPQDRANSPLHF. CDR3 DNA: TGCGCCAGCAGCCCACAGGACAGGGCTAATTCACCCCTCCACTTT.